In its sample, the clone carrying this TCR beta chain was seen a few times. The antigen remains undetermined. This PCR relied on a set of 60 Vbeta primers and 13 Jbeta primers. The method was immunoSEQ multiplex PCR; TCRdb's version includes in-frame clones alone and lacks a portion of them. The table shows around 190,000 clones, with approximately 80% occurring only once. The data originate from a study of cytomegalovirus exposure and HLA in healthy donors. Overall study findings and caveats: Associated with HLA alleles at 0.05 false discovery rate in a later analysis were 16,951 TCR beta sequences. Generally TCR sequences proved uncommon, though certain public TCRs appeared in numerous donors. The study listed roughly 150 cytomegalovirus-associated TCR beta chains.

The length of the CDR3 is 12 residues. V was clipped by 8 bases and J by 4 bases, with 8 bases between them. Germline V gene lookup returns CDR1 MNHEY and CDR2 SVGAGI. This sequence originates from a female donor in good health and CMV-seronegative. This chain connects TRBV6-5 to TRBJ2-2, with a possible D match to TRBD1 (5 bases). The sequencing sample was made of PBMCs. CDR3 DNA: TGTGCCAGCGCAGGGATCACCGGGGAGCTGTTTTTT. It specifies CASAGITGELFF.